The T cell receptor beta chain under discussion was sequenced for a study of identical twins. General observations from the study: Reduced insertions were recorded for abundant cord blood beta clonotypes, with no such pattern in memory repertoires. Out-of-frame alpha sequences shared by twins were enriched for low generation probability.

The CDR3 has 16 residues. This clonotype was observed a few times. Its matching antigen is unknown. Each CDR3 protein gets one entry after TCRdb re-called the 5' RACE reads with MiXCR. In the table there are 420,000 or so distinct CDR3 sequences, around a sixth of which are singletons. This sequence joins TRBV21-1 and TRBJ2-1. TRBV21-1 is a documented pseudogene. The sequenced sample consisted of naive T cells sorted from blood. The TCR sequence derives from a man between 45 and 60 years old in good health. This chain's CDR3 is CASSKECRGSYNEQFF. CDR3 in DNA: TGTGCCAGCAGCAAAGAGTGCCGCGGTTCCTACAATGAGCAGTTCTTC.